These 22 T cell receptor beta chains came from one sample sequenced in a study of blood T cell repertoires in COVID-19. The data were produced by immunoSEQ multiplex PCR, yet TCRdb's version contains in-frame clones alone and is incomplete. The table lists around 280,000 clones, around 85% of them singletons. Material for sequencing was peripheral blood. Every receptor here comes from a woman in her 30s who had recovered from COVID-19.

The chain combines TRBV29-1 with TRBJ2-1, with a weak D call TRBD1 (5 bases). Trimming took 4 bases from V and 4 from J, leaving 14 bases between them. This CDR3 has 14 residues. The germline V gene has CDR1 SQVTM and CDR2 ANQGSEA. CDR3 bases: TGCAGCGTTGTTTCAGGGTCCGTATACAATGAGCAGTTCTTC. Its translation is CSVVSGSVYNEQFF.

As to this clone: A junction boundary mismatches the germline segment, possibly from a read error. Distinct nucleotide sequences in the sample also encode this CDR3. The CDR3 reads CASTGGILSGANVLTF. CDR3 nucleotide sequence: TGTGCCTCAACGGGAGGGATTCTCTCTGGGGCCAACGTCCTGACTTTT. J is TRBJ2-6 and V is TRBV28; 8 positions match TRBD2. Germline V gene sequence: CDR1 MDHEN, CDR2 SYDVKM. This CDR3 has 16 amino acids.

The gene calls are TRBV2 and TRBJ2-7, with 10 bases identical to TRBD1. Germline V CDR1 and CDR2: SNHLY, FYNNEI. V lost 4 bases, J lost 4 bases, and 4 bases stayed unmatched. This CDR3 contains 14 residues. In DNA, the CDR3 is TGTGCCAGCAGTGTGGACAGGGGGTCGTACGAGCAGTACTTC. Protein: CASSVDRGSYEQYF.

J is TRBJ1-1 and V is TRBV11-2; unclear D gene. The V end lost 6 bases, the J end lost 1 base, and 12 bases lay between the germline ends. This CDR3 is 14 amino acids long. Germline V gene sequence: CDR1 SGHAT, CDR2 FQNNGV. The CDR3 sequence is CASSNSYSNTEAFF. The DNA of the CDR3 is TGTGCCAGCAGTAACAGCTACTCGAACACTGAAGCTTTCTTT.

The CDR3 sequence is CASTGDRHTIYF. As DNA, the CDR3 is TGTGCCAGCACCGGCGACAGGCACACCATATATTTT. The rearrangement uses TRBV28 and TRBJ1-3; D possibly corresponds to TRBD1 (6 bases). This CDR3 comprises 12 residues. Trimming cost V 7 bases and J 8 bases, with 12 bases left between them. From germline, CDR1 is MDHEN and CDR2 SYDVKM.

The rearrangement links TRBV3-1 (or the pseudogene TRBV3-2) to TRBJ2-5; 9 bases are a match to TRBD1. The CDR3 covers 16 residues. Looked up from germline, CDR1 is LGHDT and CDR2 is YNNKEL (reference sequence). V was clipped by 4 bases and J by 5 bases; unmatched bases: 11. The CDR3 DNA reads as TGTGCCAGCAGCCGGAATACAGGGGGCGAGTCTGAGACCCAGTACTTC. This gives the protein CASSRNTGGESETQYF.

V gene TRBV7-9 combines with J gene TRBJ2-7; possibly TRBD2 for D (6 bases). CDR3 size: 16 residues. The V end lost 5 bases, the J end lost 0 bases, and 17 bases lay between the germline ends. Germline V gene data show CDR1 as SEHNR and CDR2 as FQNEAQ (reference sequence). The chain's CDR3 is CASSPYGRGNSYEQYF. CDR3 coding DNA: TGTGCCAGCAGCCCCTACGGACGGGGGAACTCCTACGAGCAGTACTTC.

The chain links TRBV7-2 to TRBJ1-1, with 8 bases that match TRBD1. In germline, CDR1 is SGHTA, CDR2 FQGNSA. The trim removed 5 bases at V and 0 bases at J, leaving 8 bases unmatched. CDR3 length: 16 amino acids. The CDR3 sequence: CASSPRTGYMNTEAFF. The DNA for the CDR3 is TGTGCCAGCAGCCCCCGGACAGGGTACATGAACACTGAAGCTTTCTTT.

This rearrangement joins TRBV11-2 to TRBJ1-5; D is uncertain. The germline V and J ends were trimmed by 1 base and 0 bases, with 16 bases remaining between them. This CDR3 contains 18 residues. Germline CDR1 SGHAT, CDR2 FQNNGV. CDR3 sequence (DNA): TGTGCCAGCAGCTTAGCAGCAGTCAGCCACTATAGCAATCAGCCCCAGCATTTT. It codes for CASSLAAVSHYSNQPQHF.

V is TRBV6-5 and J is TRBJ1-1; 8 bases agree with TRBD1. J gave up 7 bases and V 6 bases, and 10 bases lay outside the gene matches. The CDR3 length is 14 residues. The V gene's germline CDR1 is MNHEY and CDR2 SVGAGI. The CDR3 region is CASRPDRGGLEAFF. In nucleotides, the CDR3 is TGTGCCAGCAGACCCGACAGGGGCGGGCTTGAAGCTTTCTTT.

CDR3 nucleotide sequence: TGCGCCAGCAGCCAAATAACGACAGGGGGGAACACTGAAGCTTTCTTT. This gives the protein CASSQITTGGNTEAFF. The gene calls are TRBV4-1 and TRBJ1-1; the match to TRBD1 covers 9 bases. Germline values: CDR1 MGHRA, CDR2 YSYEKL. The CDR3 spans 16 residues. V lost 2 bases to trimming and J lost 1 base; unmatched junction nucleotides: 5.

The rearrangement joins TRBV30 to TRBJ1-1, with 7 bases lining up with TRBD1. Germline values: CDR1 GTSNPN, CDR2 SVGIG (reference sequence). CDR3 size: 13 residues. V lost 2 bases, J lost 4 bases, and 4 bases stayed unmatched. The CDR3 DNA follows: TGTGCCTGGAGTAGGGACAGAACCACTGAAGCTTTCTTT. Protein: CAWSRDRTTEAFF.

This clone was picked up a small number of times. CDR3 coding DNA: TGTGCCAGCAGCCCGAGGGGGTTGGACACTGAAGCTTTCTTT. This translates into CASSPRGLDTEAFF. The chain couples TRBV7-2 to TRBJ1-1; maybe TRBD1 (6 bases). V was clipped by 5 bases and J by 3 bases, with 13 bases between them. The CDR3 sequence is 14 residues long. Germline V gene lookup returns CDR1 SGHTA and CDR2 FQGNSA.

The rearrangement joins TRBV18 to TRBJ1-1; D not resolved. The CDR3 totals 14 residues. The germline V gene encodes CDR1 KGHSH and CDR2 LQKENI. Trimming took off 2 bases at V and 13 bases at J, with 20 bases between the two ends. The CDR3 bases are TGTGCCAGCTCACCATCCGAGGGAGGATTTAGTAGTTTCTTT. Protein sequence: CASSPSEGGFSSFF.

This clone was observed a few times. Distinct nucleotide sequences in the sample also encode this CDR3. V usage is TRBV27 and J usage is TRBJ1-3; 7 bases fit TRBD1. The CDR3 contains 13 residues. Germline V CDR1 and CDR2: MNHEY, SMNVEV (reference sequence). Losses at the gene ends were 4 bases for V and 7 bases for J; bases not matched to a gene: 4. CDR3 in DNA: TGTGCCAGCAGTTCTCAGGGGGGTAACACCATATATTTT. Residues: CASSSQGGNTIYF.

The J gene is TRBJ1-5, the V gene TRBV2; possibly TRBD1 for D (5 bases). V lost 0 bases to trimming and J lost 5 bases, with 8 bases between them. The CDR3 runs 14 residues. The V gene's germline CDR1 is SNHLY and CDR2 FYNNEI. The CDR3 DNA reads TGTGCCAGCAGTGAAGCAGTAGGGGATCAGCCCCAGCATTTT. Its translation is CASSEAVGDQPQHF.

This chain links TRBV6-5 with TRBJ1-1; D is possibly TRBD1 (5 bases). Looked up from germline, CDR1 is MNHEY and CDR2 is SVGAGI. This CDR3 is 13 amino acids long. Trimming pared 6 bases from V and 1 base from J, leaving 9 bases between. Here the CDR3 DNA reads TGTGCCAGCAGCCTGGACAAGAACACTGAAGCTTTCTTT. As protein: CASSLDKNTEAFF.

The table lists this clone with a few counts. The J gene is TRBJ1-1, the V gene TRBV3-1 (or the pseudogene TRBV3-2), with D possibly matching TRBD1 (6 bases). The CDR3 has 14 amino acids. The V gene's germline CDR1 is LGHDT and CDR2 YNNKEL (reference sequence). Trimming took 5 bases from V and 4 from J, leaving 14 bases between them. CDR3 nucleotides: TGTGCCAGCAGCGTACAGGGAAAGGCCACTGAAGCTTTCTTT. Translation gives CASSVQGKATEAFF.

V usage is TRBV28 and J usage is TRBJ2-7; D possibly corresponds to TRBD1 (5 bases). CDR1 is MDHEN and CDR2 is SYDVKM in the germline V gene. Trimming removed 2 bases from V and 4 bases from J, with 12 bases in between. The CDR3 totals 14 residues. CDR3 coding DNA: TGTGCCAGCAGTTTACAGGGTACTTGGTACGAGCAGTACTTC. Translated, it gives CASSLQGTWYEQYF.

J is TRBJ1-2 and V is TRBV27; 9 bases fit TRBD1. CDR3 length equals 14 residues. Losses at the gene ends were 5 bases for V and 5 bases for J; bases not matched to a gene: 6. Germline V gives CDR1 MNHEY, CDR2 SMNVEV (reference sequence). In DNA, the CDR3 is TGTGCCAGCAGTCTCGGACAGGGGCTGTATGGCTACACCTTC. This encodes CASSLGQGLYGYTF.

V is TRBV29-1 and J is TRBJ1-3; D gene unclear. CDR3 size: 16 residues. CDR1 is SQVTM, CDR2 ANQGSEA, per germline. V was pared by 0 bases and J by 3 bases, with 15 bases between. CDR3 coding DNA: TGCAGCGTTGAAGATCAAAATCGCGTTGATGGAAACACCATATATTTT. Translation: CSVEDQNRVDGNTIYF.

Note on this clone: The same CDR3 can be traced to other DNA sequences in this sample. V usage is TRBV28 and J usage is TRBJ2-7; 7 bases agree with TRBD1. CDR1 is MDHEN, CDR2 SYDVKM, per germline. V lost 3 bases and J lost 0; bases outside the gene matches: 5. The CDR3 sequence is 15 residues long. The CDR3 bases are TGTGCCAGCAGTTTCCCGGGACAGTCCTCCTACGAGCAGTACTTC. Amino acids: CASSFPGQSSYEQYF.